These 8 T cell receptor beta chains were sequenced from one sample in a study of metastatic and nonmetastatic thyroid tumors. All patients reached thyroid surgery having received no treatment beforehand. TCRdb re-clonotyped the PCR reads via MiXCR. The sample contains about 31,000 clones, about 20% of which appear only once. What was sequenced was blood. The source is a female donor with papillary thyroid cancer or a benign thyroid nodule (not recorded which). Some clones in this sample may be carry-over from other donors' samples.

This chain connects TRBV6-1 to TRBJ2-1, with 10 nucleotides matching TRBD2. J lost 5 bases, V lost 2 bases, and 6 bases had no gene match. The CDR3 length is 16 residues. The germline V gene encodes CDR1 MNHNS and CDR2 SASEGT. The CDR3 coding sequence is TGTGCCAGCAGTGAACTAGCGGGAGCCGGGCACAATGAGCAGTTCTTC. Translation gives CASSELAGAGHNEQFF.

This clone was found many times. DNA of the CDR3: TGCGCCAGCAGCCGCGCCGGGACGTCAACCTCCTACGAGCAGTACTTC. Encoded protein: CASSRAGTSTSYEQYF. The chain joins TRBV5-1 to TRBJ2-7, with D perhaps assigned TRBD1 or TRBD2 (5 bases each). V gave up 4 bases and J gave up 0 bases, with 17 bases separating them. The CDR3 length is 16 residues. Germline V gene data show CDR1 as SGHRS and CDR2 as YFSETQ.

The V gene is TRBV6-1, the J gene TRBJ1-3; TRBD1 is a possible D gene (5 bases). V was clipped by 6 bases and J by 2 bases, with 11 bases between them. Germline CDR1 MNHNS, CDR2 SASEGT. The CDR3 covers 14 residues. The CDR3 DNA reads TGTGCCAGCAGAGTACTGGGGGCTGGAAACACCATATATTTT. Protein product: CASRVLGAGNTIYF.

This clone has at least ten counts. DNA of the CDR3: TGTGCCAGCGGGGCTAGCAGGGAGACCCAGTACTTC. Translated, it gives CASGASRETQYF. This chain uses TRBV3-1 with TRBJ2-5; D tentatively fits TRBD1 or TRBD2 (5 bases each). Germline CDR1 reads LGHDT; CDR2 reads YNNKEL (reference sequence). Trimming cost V 8 bases and J 5 bases, with 12 bases left between them. The CDR3 covers 12 residues.

The chain has TRBV20-1 and TRBJ2-1; D not resolved. The CDR3 spans 11 residues. V gave up 1 base and J gave up 7 bases, with 5 bases separating them. Per the germline V gene, CDR1 is DFQATT and CDR2 is SNEGSKA (reference sequence). CDR3 bases: TGCAGTGCTAGAGTCCTTAATGAGCAGTTCTTC. Translated, it gives CSARVLNEQFF.

This clone was observed many times. The chain has TRBV19 and TRBJ1-1, with D hard to call. The CDR3 runs to 12 residues. Germline V CDR1 and CDR2: LNHDA, SQIVND (reference sequence). V shed 1 base and J shed 5 bases, with 5 bases lying between them. For the CDR3, the DNA is TGTGCCAGTAGTATAGCAAGTACTGAAGCTTTCTTT. Translated: CASSIASTEAFF.

This clone ranks as medium-sized. The chain joins TRBV6-2 or TRBV6-3 to TRBJ1-2; D unclear. Trimming pared 10 bases from V and 8 bases from J, leaving 26 bases between. Germline lookup yields CDR1 MNHEY and CDR2 SVGEGT. The CDR3 has 15 amino acids. DNA of the CDR3: TGTGCCACCCAGCTTCCACTTAAGGGTCTCGGCGGCTACACCTTC. This codes for CATQLPLKGLGGYTF.

The CDR3, as DNA: TGCGCCAGCAGTCCTATGAGGATTGGGTATTCGTCCGGGGAGCTGTTTTTT. This gives the protein CASSPMRIGYSSGELFF. This rearrangement joins TRBV5-1 to TRBJ2-2; D remains ambiguous. Per germline, CDR1 SGHRS and CDR2 YFSETQ. CDR3 length: 17 residues. The V end was cut by 5 bases, the J end by 6 bases, with 23 bases between. The full variable domain, its missing parts supplied by reference TRBV5-1 and TRBJ2-2, is KAGVTQTPRYLIKTRGQQVTLSCSPISGHRSVSWYQQTPGQGLQFLFEYFSETQRNKGNFPGRFSGRQFSNSRSEMNVSTLELGDSALYLCASSPMRIGYSSGELFFGEGSRLTVL.